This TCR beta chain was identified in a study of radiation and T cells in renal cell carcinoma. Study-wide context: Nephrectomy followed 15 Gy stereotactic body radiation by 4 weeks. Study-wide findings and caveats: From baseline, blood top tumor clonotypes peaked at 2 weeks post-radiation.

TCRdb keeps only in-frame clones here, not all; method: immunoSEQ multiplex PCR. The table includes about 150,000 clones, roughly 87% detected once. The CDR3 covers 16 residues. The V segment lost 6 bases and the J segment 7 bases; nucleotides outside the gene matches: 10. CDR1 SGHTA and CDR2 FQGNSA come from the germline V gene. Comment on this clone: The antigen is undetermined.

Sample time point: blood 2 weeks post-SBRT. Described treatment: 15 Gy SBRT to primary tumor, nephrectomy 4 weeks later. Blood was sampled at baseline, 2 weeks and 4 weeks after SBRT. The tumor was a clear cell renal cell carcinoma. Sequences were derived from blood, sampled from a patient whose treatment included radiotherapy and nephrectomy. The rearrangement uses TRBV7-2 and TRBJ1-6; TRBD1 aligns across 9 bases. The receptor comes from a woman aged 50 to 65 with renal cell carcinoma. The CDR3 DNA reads TGTGCCAGCAGTCCATCCATTGGGACAGGGAATTCACCCCTCCACTTT. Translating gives CASSPSIGTGNSPLHF. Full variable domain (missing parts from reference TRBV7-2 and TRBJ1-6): GAGVSQSPSNKVTEKGKDVELRCDPISGHTALYWYRQSLGQGLEFLIYFQGNSAPDKSGLPSDRFSAERTGGSVSTLTIQRTQQEDSAVYLCASSPSIGTGNSPLHFGNGTRLTVT.